This passage covers 23 T cell receptor beta chains from one sample sequenced in a study of shared clonotypes between healthy human individuals. Method: immunoSEQ multiplex PCR; TCRdb's copy keeps in-frame clones and lacks some. The table has some 2.1 million clones, approximately 95% seen once. Positively selected for CCR7, the CD45RO-negative cells used as naive CD8 cells excluded terminally differentiated effector memory CD45RA+ cells. The sequencing input was naive CD8+ T cells sorted from blood. These receptors came from a man younger than 35 in good health.

The gene calls are TRBV5-6 and TRBJ2-7; 9 bases line up with TRBD2. CDR1 SGHDT and CDR2 YYEEEE come from the germline V gene. J lost 7 bases, V lost 1 base, and 9 bases had no gene match. This CDR3 comprises 15 residues. CDR3 sequence reads: CASSLLSGSGGEQYF. The CDR3 DNA follows: TGTGCCAGCAGCTTGCTTAGCGGGAGTGGCGGAGAGCAGTACTTC.

A note on this clone: At the DNA level, this CDR3 is encoded by other sequences in the same sample as well. This chain connects TRBV9 to TRBJ1-2; 7 bases are a match to TRBD1. The CDR3 contains 14 residues. Trimming took 0 bases from V and 5 from J; bases not matched to a gene: 4. Germline V gene data show CDR1 as SGDLS and CDR2 as YYNGEE. In DNA form, the CDR3 reads TGTGCCAGCAGCGTAGGGGACAGTTCTTATGGCTACACCTTC. Residues: CASSVGDSSYGYTF.

J is TRBJ2-7 and V is TRBV7-6, with TRBD2 matching 8 bases. V dropped 5 bases and J dropped 4; count of bases not matched to a gene: 7. The CDR3 sequence is 14 residues long. Germline CDR1 reads SGHVS; CDR2 reads FNYEAQ. In nucleotides, the CDR3 is TGTGCCAGCAGCAACGGGGGGGCTAGGTACGAGCAGTACTTC. This translates into CASSNGGARYEQYF.

The chain is built from TRBV9 and TRBJ2-6; D gene unclear. Trimming cost V 0 bases and J 4 bases, with 5 bases left between them. CDR1 is SGDLS, CDR2 YYNGEE, per germline. CDR3 size: 14 residues. The CDR3 DNA sequence: TGTGCCAGCAGCGTAGAGGCGGGGGCCAACGTCCTGACTTTC. Translated: CASSVEAGANVLTF.

The chain is built from TRBV7-9 and TRBJ2-7; a possible D gene is TRBD1 (5 bases). Trimming removed 2 bases at V and 4 bases at J, with 15 bases between. Germline V CDR1 and CDR2: SEHNR, FQNEAQ (reference sequence). This CDR3 comprises 15 residues. The CDR3 here is CASSLSAGSPYEQYF. The CDR3 DNA reads as TGTGCCAGCAGCTTATCGGCAGGGTCCCCTTACGAGCAGTACTTC.

V and J are TRBV7-9 and TRBJ2-7, with D possibly TRBD2 on 6 matching bases. There are 15 residues in the CDR3. V lost 5 bases and J lost 0, with 14 bases in between. The germline V gene has CDR1 SEHNR and CDR2 FQNEAQ (reference sequence). The CDR3 spells CASSTSGTSSYEQYF. DNA for the CDR3: TGTGCCAGCAGCACTTCCGGGACTTCCTCCTACGAGCAGTACTTC. Full variable domain (remainder filled in from reference TRBV7-9 and TRBJ2-7): DTGVSQNPRHKITKRGQNVTFRCDPISEHNRLYWYRQTLGQGPEFLTYFQNEAQLEKSRLLSDRFSAERPKGSFSTLEIQRTEQGDSAMYLCASSTSGTSSYEQYFGPGTRLTVT.

The chain employs TRBV2 and TRBJ2-1; 8 nucleotides line up with TRBD1. The germline V gene encodes CDR1 SNHLY and CDR2 FYNNEI. Trimming cost V 11 bases and J 4 bases; bases outside gene matches: 10. The CDR3 has 14 amino acids. The CDR3 DNA follows: TGTGCCGGGTTCGGACAGGGAGGATACAATGAGCAGTTCTTC. It is translated as CAGFGQGGYNEQFF.

The rearrangement links TRBV4-1 to TRBJ1-2, with 8 bases fitting TRBD1. Germline loops: CDR1 MGHRA, CDR2 YSYEKL. V dropped 0 bases and J dropped 4; count of bases not matched to a gene: 10. The CDR3 is 17 residues long. The CDR3 DNA reads TGCGCCAGCAGCCAAGATCCTCGGACAGGGATGGGCTATGGCTACACCTTC. As protein: CASSQDPRTGMGYGYTF.

The gene calls are TRBV4-1 and TRBJ1-1, with D maybe TRBD1 (6 bases). Germline lookup yields CDR1 MGHRA and CDR2 YSYEKL. CDR3 length equals 16 residues. The germline V and J ends were trimmed by 0 bases and 1 base, with 12 bases remaining between them. The CDR3 is CASSQDGQTANTEAFF. In DNA, the CDR3 is TGCGCCAGCAGCCAAGATGGACAGACGGCGAACACTGAAGCTTTCTTT.

This chain joins TRBV19 and TRBJ2-3, with 7 bases fitting TRBD2. The trim removed 3 bases at V and 5 bases at J, leaving 5 bases unmatched. CDR1 LNHDA and CDR2 SQIVND come from the germline V gene (reference sequence). The CDR3 has 14 amino acids. The CDR3 region is CASSMRLAVDTQYF. For the CDR3, the DNA is TGTGCCAGTAGTATGCGGCTAGCGGTAGATACGCAGTATTTT.

The chain employs TRBV10-3 and TRBJ2-3; 14 nucleotides match TRBD2. The CDR3 runs 15 residues. V was pared by 10 bases and J by 3 bases, with 6 bases of the junction left unmatched. Germline values: CDR1 ENHRY, CDR2 SYGVKD. CDR3 coding DNA: TGTGCCACCGGGACTAGCGGGGGCGGGACAGATACGCAGTATTTT. Its translation: CATGTSGGGTDTQYF.

The chain has TRBV4-3 and TRBJ1-4; perhaps TRBD1 as D (6 bases). This CDR3 is built from 15 residues. CDR1 is LGHNA and CDR2 is YSLEER in the germline V gene. Trimming took 3 bases from V and 6 from J, leaving 14 bases between them. This CDR3 is CASSQNRVGDEKLFF. The DNA for the CDR3 is TGCGCCAGCAGCCAGAACAGGGTGGGGGATGAAAAACTGTTTTTT.

This clone appeared a single time. The gene calls are TRBV28 and TRBJ2-7, with 7 bases that match TRBD1. After removal of 6 bases from V and 0 bases from J, the junction contained 8 bases not matched to a gene. Germline assignment: CDR1 MDHEN and CDR2 SYDVKM. The CDR3 has 15 amino acids. The chain's CDR3 is CASSYRGSLSYEQYF. DNA for the CDR3: TGTGCCAGCAGCTACAGGGGAAGTCTCTCCTACGAGCAGTACTTC.

This clone was counted once. The chain joins TRBV4-1 to TRBJ2-7; D gene ambiguous. CDR1 is MGHRA, CDR2 YSYEKL, per germline. The ends were cut back, 4 bases at V and 0 bases at J, with 10 bases in the middle. CDR3 length: 14 amino acids. The CDR3 DNA reads as TGCGCCAGCAGCCCCGGAGTGAACTCCTACGAGCAGTACTTC. Translated: CASSPGVNSYEQYF.

This sequence joins TRBV6-6 and TRBJ2-7; D may be TRBD1 or TRBD2 (6 bases each). This CDR3 is built from 13 residues. Germline V gene data show CDR1 as MNHNY and CDR2 as SVGAGI (reference sequence). Trimming shortened V by 8 bases and J by 0 bases, and 11 bases separated the two germline ends. The CDR3 region has the DNA TGTGCCAGCTGCGGGACATACTCCTACGAGCAGTACTTC. Translating gives CASCGTYSYEQYF.

V gene TRBV10-2 combines with J gene TRBJ2-3, with D perhaps TRBD1 or TRBD2 (5 bases each). Germline lookup yields CDR1 WSHSY and CDR2 SAAADI. The CDR3 totals 13 residues. Trimming left V 2 bases short and J 4 bases short, with 7 bases between. The CDR3 loop is CASSEEGPDTQYF. As DNA, the CDR3 is TGCGCCAGCAGTGAGGAGGGGCCAGATACGCAGTATTTT.

The gene calls are TRBV27 and TRBJ2-7, with 8 positions matching TRBD1. The ends lost 8 bases at V and 1 base at J; junction bases unmatched: 10. This CDR3 spans 15 amino acids. The germline V gene encodes CDR1 MNHEY and CDR2 SMNVEV (reference sequence). The CDR3 reads CASGQGTRLSYEQYF. In DNA, the CDR3 is TGTGCCAGCGGACAGGGTACCAGACTGTCCTACGAGCAGTACTTC.

The V gene is TRBV4-1, the J gene TRBJ2-7, with 7 bases fitting TRBD2. J gave up 1 base and V 5 bases, and 5 bases lay outside the gene matches. Germline V CDR1 and CDR2: MGHRA, YSYEKL. The CDR3 length is 14 residues. The CDR3 sequence is CASSSLLASYEQYF. The DNA for the CDR3 is TGCGCCAGCAGCTCTCTACTAGCGTCCTACGAGCAGTACTTC.

This chain connects TRBV9 to TRBJ1-2; TRBD1 might be the D (5 bases). Germline V CDR1 and CDR2: SGDLS, YYNGEE. Trimming shortened V by 0 bases and J by 4 bases, and 13 bases separated the two germline ends. CDR3 length equals 15 residues. The CDR3 DNA follows: TGTGCCAGCAGCGTAGTCTCAGGGCGCCCCTATGGCTACACCTTC. This translates into CASSVVSGRPYGYTF. Variable domain in full (rest from reference TRBV9 and TRBJ1-2): DSGVTQTPKHLITATGQRVTLRCSPRSGDLSVYWYQQSLDQGLQFLIQYYNGEERAKGNILERFSAQQFPDLHSELNLSSLELGDSALYFCASSVVSGRPYGYTFGSGTRLTVV.

The chain combines TRBV27 with TRBJ2-7; unclear D gene. Germline CDR1 is MNHEY and CDR2 is SMNVEV (reference sequence). V shed 6 bases and J shed 0 bases, with 15 bases lying between them. There are 15 residues in the CDR3. The CDR3 DNA reads TGTGCCAGCAGCGGCTATGGACCCAGCTCCTACGAGCAGTACTTC. As protein: CASSGYGPSSYEQYF.

V and J are TRBV5-6 and TRBJ2-7, with D perhaps TRBD1 (5 bases). The length of the CDR3 is 14 residues. The V gene lost 1 base and the J gene lost 3 bases, with 11 bases spanning the gap. Germline loops: CDR1 SGHDT, CDR2 YYEEEE. CDR3 sequence reads: CASSLSGLNYEQYF. The CDR3 DNA reads as TGTGCCAGCAGCTTGTCAGGGCTCAACTACGAGCAGTACTTC. Using reference TRBV5-6 and TRBJ2-7 for the parts outside the CDR3, the full variable domain is DAGVTQSPTHLIKTRGQQVTLRCSPKSGHDTVSWYQQALGQGPQFIFQYYEEEERQRGNFPDRFSGHQFPNYSSELNVNALLLGDSALYLCASSLSGLNYEQYFGPGTRLTVT.

The rearrangement links TRBV2 to TRBJ2-7; 7 bases are a match to TRBD1. The length of the CDR3 is 19 residues. CDR1 and CDR2 (germline): SNHLY, FYNNEI. Trimming removed 0 bases from V and 3 bases from J; junction bases left unmatched: 17. The CDR3 nucleotides are TGTGCCAGCAGTGAAGCCCTCGGGACAGATTCTCTCAACATCTACGAGCAGTACTTC. This codes for CASSEALGTDSLNIYEQYF. The complete variable domain, with remaining parts taken from reference TRBV2 and TRBJ2-7, reads EPEVTQTPSHQVTQMGQEVILRCVPISNHLYFYWYRQILGQKVEFLVSFYNNEISEKSEIFDDQFSVERPDGSNFTLKIRSTKLEDSAMYFCASSEALGTDSLNIYEQYFGPGTRLTVT.

This clone was picked up one time. This CDR3 is also generated by other DNA sequences in the sample. The chain uses TRBV6-5 and TRBJ2-1, with unresolved D. Trimming stripped 2 bases from V and 0 bases from J, with 8 bases between. Germline V CDR1 and CDR2: MNHEY, SVGAGI. The CDR3 consists of 15 residues. For the CDR3, the DNA is TGTGCCAGCAGTTACGGGTTAAGCTCCTACAATGAGCAGTTCTTC. Translated: CASSYGLSSYNEQFF.